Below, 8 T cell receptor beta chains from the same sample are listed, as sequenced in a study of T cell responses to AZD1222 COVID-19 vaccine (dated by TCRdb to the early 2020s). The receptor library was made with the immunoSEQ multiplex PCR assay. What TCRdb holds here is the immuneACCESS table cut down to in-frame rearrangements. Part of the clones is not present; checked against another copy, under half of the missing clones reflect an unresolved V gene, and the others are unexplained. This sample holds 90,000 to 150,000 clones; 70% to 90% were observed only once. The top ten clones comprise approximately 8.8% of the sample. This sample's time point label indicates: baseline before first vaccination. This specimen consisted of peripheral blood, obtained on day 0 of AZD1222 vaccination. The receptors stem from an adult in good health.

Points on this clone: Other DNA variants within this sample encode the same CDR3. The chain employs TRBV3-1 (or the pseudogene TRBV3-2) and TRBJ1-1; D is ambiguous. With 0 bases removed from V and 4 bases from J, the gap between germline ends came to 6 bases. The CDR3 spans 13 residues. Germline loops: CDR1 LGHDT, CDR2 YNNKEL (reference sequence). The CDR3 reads CASSQDRGTEAFF. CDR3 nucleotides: TGTGCCAGCAGCCAAGATCGGGGCACTGAAGCTTTCTTT.

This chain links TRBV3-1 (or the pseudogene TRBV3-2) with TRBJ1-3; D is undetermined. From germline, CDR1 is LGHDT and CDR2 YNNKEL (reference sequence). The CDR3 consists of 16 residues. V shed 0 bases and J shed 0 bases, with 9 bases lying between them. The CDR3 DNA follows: TGTGCCAGCAGCCAAGAGCTGGGGTACTCTGGAAACACCATATATTTT. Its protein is CASSQELGYSGNTIYF.

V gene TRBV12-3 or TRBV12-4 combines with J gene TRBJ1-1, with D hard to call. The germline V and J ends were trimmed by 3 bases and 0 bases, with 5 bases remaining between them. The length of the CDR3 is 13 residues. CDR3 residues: CASSFPLNTEAFF. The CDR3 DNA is TGTGCCAGCAGTTTCCCATTGAACACTGAAGCTTTCTTT.

The CDR3: CASTRVTGPQFNYGYTF. The CDR3, as DNA: TGTGCCAGTACCCGGGTAACAGGCCCTCAATTTAACTATGGCTACACCTTC. The chain employs TRBV19 and TRBJ1-2; D perhaps matches TRBD1 (5 bases). This CDR3 spans 17 amino acids. Trimming stripped 7 bases from V and 1 base from J, with 22 bases between. Germline CDR1 and CDR2: LNHDA and SQIVND (reference sequence).

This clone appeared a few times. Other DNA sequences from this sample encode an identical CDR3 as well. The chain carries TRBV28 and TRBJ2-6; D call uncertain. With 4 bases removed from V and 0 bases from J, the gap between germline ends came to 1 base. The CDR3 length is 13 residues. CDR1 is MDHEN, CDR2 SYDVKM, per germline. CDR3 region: CASSYSGANVLTF. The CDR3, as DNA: TGTGCCAGCAGTTACTCTGGGGCCAACGTCCTGACTTTC.

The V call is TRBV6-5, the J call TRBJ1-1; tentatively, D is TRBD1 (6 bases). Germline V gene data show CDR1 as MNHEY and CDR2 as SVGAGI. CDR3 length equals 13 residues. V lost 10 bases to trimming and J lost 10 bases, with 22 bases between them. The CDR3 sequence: CATKSKGGGRAFF. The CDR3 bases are TGTGCCACCAAATCAAAGGGAGGGGGGAGAGCTTTCTTT.

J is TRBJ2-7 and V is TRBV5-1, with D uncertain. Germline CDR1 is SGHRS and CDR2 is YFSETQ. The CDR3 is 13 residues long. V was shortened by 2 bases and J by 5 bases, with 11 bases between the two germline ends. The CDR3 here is CASSLRTVDEQYF. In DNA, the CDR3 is TGCGCCAGCAGCTTAAGGACGGTCGACGAGCAGTACTTC.

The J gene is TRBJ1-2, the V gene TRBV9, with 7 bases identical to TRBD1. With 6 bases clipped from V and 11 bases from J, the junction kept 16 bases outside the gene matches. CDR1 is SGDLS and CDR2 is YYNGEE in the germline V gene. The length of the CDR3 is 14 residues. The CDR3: CASTPRRRDSYYTF. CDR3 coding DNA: TGTGCCAGCACCCCCAGGAGGAGGGACAGTTATTACACCTTC.